The T cell receptor (beta chain) described here comes from a study of T cell changes during pregnancy in multiple sclerosis. The data were produced by immunoSEQ multiplex PCR, yet TCRdb's version contains in-frame clones alone and is incomplete. The sample holds approximately 30,000 clones, roughly 86% seen once. The sequenced sample was CD8+ T cells from peripheral blood mononuclear cells, obtained in the second trimester of pregnancy. This receptor was identified in a female donor with multiple sclerosis, enrolled in a pregnancy study.

The CDR3 DNA reads TGCAGCGTTGAGCAGGACAGGGGATCGTCCGGGTCCTACAATGAGCAGTTCTTC. Translation: CSVEQDRGSSGSYNEQFF. The rearrangement joins TRBV29-1 to TRBJ2-1; TRBD1 agrees at 9 bases. CDR3 length equals 18 residues. With 3 bases clipped from V and 1 base from J, the junction kept 13 bases outside the gene matches. CDR1 and CDR2 from the germline V gene are SQVTM and ANQGSEA.